Included here is one TCR beta chain sequence, with context. Its antigen is currently unknown. Clones were read by immunoSEQ multiplex PCR, and TCRdb kept only the in-frame ones, dropping some. The sample consists of 20,000 to 25,000 clones, roughly 86% of them appearing once. The time point is: week 23, last vaccination. Topical imiquimod was applied with each vaccine dose, which held 300 ug of mutant IDH1 20-mer peptide. The donor cohort comprised cases of new WHO grade 3 or 4 IDH1-mutant, ATRX-lost astrocytoma. This sample was included in a study of a mutant IDH1 vaccine in newly diagnosed glioma. On the study more broadly: All eight of the vaccinations patients received fell in weeks 1, 3, 5, 7, 11, 15, 19 and 23. Regarding the study as a whole: The authors found pseudoprogression apparently unrelated to changes in top peripheral T cell clonotypes.

Germline V gene lookup returns CDR1 SEHNR and CDR2 FQNEAQ (reference sequence). V was shortened by 2 bases and J by 3 bases, with 14 bases between the two germline ends. This CDR3 region has 16 residues. The J gene is TRBJ1-5, the V gene TRBV7-9; possibly TRBD1 for D (5 bases). Sequenced material: PBMCs, taken from a glioma patient whose treatment included an IDH1 peptide vaccine. This TCR was recovered from a man between 25 and 39 years old with glioma. CDR3 loop: CASSLNAGMNNQPQHF. The CDR3, as DNA: TGTGCCAGCAGCTTAAATGCAGGGATGAACAATCAGCCCCAGCATTTT.